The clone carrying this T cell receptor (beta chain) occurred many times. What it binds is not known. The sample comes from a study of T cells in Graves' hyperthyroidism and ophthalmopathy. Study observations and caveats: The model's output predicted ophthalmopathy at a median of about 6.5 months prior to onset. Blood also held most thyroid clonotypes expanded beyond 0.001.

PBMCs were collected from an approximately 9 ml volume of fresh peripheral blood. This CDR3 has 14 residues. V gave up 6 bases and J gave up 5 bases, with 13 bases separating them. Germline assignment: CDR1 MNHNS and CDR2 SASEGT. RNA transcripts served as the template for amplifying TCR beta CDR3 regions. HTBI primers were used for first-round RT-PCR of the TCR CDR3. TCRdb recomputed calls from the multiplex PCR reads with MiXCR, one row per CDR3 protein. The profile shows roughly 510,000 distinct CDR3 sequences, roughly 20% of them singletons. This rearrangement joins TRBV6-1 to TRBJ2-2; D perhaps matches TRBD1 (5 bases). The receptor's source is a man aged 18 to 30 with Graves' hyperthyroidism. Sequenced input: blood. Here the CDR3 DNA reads TGTGCCAGCAGCCCAGGGTCAGGAACCGGGGAGCTGTTTTTT. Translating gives CASSPGSGTGELFF.